Included here is one T cell receptor (beta chain) sequence, with context. Its cognate antigen is unknown. This record comes from a study of shared clonotypes between healthy human individuals. Replicate sorted-subset PCRs were loaded with around 200 ng DNA, 31,000 or so T cell genomes. The repertoire was sequenced with immunoSEQ multiplex PCR; TCRdb's copy has only in-frame clones and lacks some. The repertoire holds roughly 500,000 clones, with more than 95% as singletons. The CDR3 has 14 residues. V was shortened by 3 bases and J by 2 bases, with 8 bases between the two germline ends. CDR1 is SGHRS, CDR2 YFSETQ, per germline. The study's findings and limits: In contrast to clonotypes shared by all four donors, non-shared clonotypes had lower generation probabilities.

The sequenced sample was naive CD4+ T cells sorted from blood. Noted subset: CD45RA+ positively selected. This receptor was identified in a woman younger than 45 in good health. The J gene is TRBJ1-4, the V gene TRBV5-1; TRBD1 might be the D (6 bases). CDR3 residues: CASSYTGTNEKLFF. CDR3 bases: TGCGCCAGCAGCTACACAGGGACTAATGAAAAACTGTTTTTT.